Below, 3 T cell receptor beta chains from the same sample are listed, as sequenced in a study of blood T cell repertoires in COVID-19 (TCRdb year 2020). The method was the immunoSEQ multiplex PCR assay. TCRdb's version of the immuneACCESS table is confined to in-frame rearrangements and falls short of the full clone set. An unresolved V gene accounts for under half of the shortfall where checked; the remainder is of unknown origin. The sample table records some 190,000 clones; approximately 85% of these occur just once. The top ten hold 3% to 3.5% of the sample. Source material: peripheral blood. The receptor source for this set is a man in his 60s with acute or convalescent COVID-19.

The CDR3 here is CASSPHRGYTEAFF. CDR3 nucleotides: TGTGCCAGCAGCCCGCACAGGGGGTATACTGAAGCTTTCTTT. The chain carries TRBV13 and TRBJ1-1; TRBD1 matches 8 bases. The CDR3 loop spans 14 amino acids. V trimming: 5 bases; J trimming: 5 bases; junction bases outside the gene matches: 7. Germline-derived CDR1 and CDR2 are PRHDT and FYEKMQ (reference sequence).

The chain carries TRBV19 and TRBJ1-3; 7 bases agree with TRBD1. The CDR3 spans 16 residues. The germline CDR1 and CDR2 sequences are LNHDA and SQIVND (reference sequence). V shed 5 bases and J 2 bases; nucleotides not matched to a gene: 9. The chain's CDR3 is CASSPTGTAAGNTIYF. Written as DNA, the CDR3 is TGTGCCAGTAGTCCCACCGGGACAGCCGCTGGAAACACCATATATTTT.

The chain uses TRBV19 and TRBJ1-4; 7 nucleotides align to TRBD1. This CDR3 region has 15 residues. V shed 6 bases, J shed 2 bases, and the junction held 6 bases outside the gene matches. The germline gives CDR1 LNHDA, CDR2 SQIVND (reference sequence). CDR3 in amino acids: CASSRGKGTNEKLFF. The CDR3 DNA follows: TGTGCCAGTAGCAGGGGGAAGGGGACTAATGAAAAACTGTTTTTT.